A selection of T cell receptor beta chains follows, all from one sample in a study of blood T cell repertoires in COVID-19. TCRdb keeps only in-frame clones here, not all; method: immunoSEQ multiplex PCR. The repertoire holds about 140,000 clones, with roughly 81% as singletons. Sequenced input: peripheral blood. The origin of the receptors is a woman aged 45 to 65 with active or convalescent COVID-19. Both conserved end residues are part of each CDR3. A D gene is named only where the DNA matches it firmly. The size entry is marked missing in some rows and otherwise reads once, few, many or a size class.

>TRBJ2-3|.|TRBV5-4|.
CASSLQGTDTQYF
TGTGCCAGCAGCTTGCAGGGGACAGATACGCAGTATTTT
>TRBJ2-1|.|TRBV5-1|.
CASSSSGNSYNEQFF
TGCGCCAGCAGCTCCAGCGGCAATTCCTACAATGAGCAGTTCTTC
>TRBJ2-5|TRBD1|TRBV7-3|few
CASSLYGTGGSETQYF
TGTGCCAGCAGCTTATATGGGACAGGGGGTAGTGAGACCCAGTACTTC
>TRBJ1-3|.|TRBV30|.
CAWSRGHSGNTIYF
TGTGCCTGGAGTAGGGGCCACTCTGGAAACACCATATATTTT
>TRBJ2-2|TRBD2|TRBV2|.
CASSFRSGLAGEGTGELFF
TGTGCCAGCAGCTTTAGATCGGGACTAGCGGGAGAGGGGACCGGGGAGCTGTTTTTT
>TRBJ2-7|.|TRBV7-2|.
CASSYDSQFYEQYF
TGTGCCAGCAGCTACGACAGCCAATTCTACGAGCAGTACTTC
>TRBJ1-5|TRBD1|TRBV2|.
CASSEAGTGRNQPQHF
TGTGCCAGCAGTGAAGCGGGGACAGGAAGAAATCAGCCCCAGCATTTT
>TRBJ1-5|.|TRBV6-2/TRBV6-3|.
CASSLSGVGYSNQPQHF
TGTGCCAGCAGTTTGTCAGGGGTAGGTTATAGCAATCAGCCCCAGCATTTT
>TRBJ2-1|.|TRBV11-2|once
CASSLGLGSYNEQFF
TGTGCCAGCAGCTTAGGGTTGGGCAGCTACAATGAGCAGTTCTTC
>TRBJ1-6|.|TRBV9|.
CASSVEPDSPLHF
TGTGCCAGCAGCGTAGAACCGGATTCACCCCTCCACTTT
>TRBJ2-1|TRBD1|TRBV5-1|once
CASSVTGVNEQFF
TGCGCCAGCAGCGTGACAGGGGTGAATGAGCAGTTCTTC
>TRBJ2-5|.|TRBV18|.
CASSQGHGQETQYF
TGTGCCAGCTCACAGGGACACGGGCAAGAGACCCAGTACTTC
>TRBJ2-3|TRBD2|TRBV9|.
CASSEMGQASGYGDTQYF
TGTGCCAGCAGCGAGATGGGCCAAGCTAGCGGGTATGGGGATACGCAGTATTTT
>TRBJ2-5|.|TRBV5-5|once
CASSFQGEETQYF
TGTGCCAGCAGCTTTCAAGGGGAAGAGACCCAGTACTTC
>TRBJ2-5|.|TRBV6-6|once
CASSYSQGYETQYF
TGTGCCAGCAGTTACTCTCAGGGTTATGAGACCCAGTACTTC
>TRBJ2-1|.|TRBV9|.
CASSAYKGGGYNEQFF
TGTGCCAGCAGCGCCTATAAGGGAGGGGGATACAATGAGCAGTTCTTC
>TRBJ1-2|.|TRBV28|once
CASSNKRFGYTF
TGTGCCAGCAGCAATAAACGGTTCGGCTACACCTTC
>TRBJ2-1|TRBD2|TRBV3-1/TRBV3-2|.
CASSQRTSGGNNEQFF
TGTGCCAGCAGCCAAAGGACTAGCGGGGGTAACAATGAGCAGTTCTTC
>TRBJ2-3|.|TRBV12-3/TRBV12-4|.
CASSSGSDTQYF
TGTGCCAGCAGTTCGGGATCGGATACGCAGTATTTT
>TRBJ2-2|.|TRBV2|.
CASKKQGSTGELFF
TGTGCCAGCAAGAAACAGGGAAGCACCGGGGAGCTGTTTTTT
>TRBJ1-1|.|TRBV7-9|.
CASSFDGGFKAEAFF
TGTGCCAGCAGCTTTGATGGAGGGTTTAAAGCTGAAGCTTTCTTT
>TRBJ1-1|.|TRBV6-5|.
CASSYSKRPNTEAFF
TGTGCCAGCAGTTACTCAAAGCGACCGAACACTGAAGCTTTCTTT
>TRBJ2-7|TRBD2|TRBV3-1/TRBV3-2|.
CASSQEGSGRGYEQYF
TGTGCCAGCAGCCAAGAAGGTAGCGGGAGAGGCTACGAGCAGTACTTC
>TRBJ2-1|.|TRBV29-1|.
CSVREGANEQFF
TGCAGCGTTAGGGAAGGGGCGAATGAGCAGTTCTTC
>TRBJ2-1|TRBD2|TRBV7-2|.
CASSLARGSPQFF
TGTGCCAGCAGCTTAGCGCGCGGGAGCCCGCAGTTCTTC
>TRBJ1-2|.|TRBV7-2|.
CASSGVNYGYTF
TGTGCCAGCTCGGGAGTTAACTATGGCTACACCTTC
>TRBJ2-7|TRBD2|TRBV6-1|.
CASSELTSGTYEQYF
TGTGCCAGCAGTGAATTGACTAGCGGGACTTACGAGCAGTACTTC
>TRBJ1-1|TRBD1|TRBV15|once
CATSIPGQGAFF
TGTGCCACCAGCATACCGGGACAGGGGGCTTTCTTT
>TRBJ2-5|TRBD1|TRBV7-2|.
CASRPNRGPDETQYF
TGTGCCAGCAGACCCAACAGGGGGCCGGACGAGACCCAGTACTTC
>TRBJ2-1|TRBD2|TRBV3-1/TRBV3-2|.
CASSRLRGIPGNEQFF
TGTGCCAGCAGCCGCCTGCGGGGGATTCCGGGGAATGAGCAGTTCTTC
>TRBJ1-2|.|TRBV5-1|.
CASSEAGAFYGYTF
TGCGCCAGCTCGGAGGCGGGGGCTTTCTATGGCTACACCTTC
>TRBJ2-7|TRBD1|TRBV14|few
CASSRRPGQGVSYEQYF
TGTGCCAGCAGCAGACGGCCGGGACAGGGGGTTTCCTACGAGCAGTACTTC
>TRBJ1-4|.|TRBV6-2/TRBV6-3|.
CASSKDRTGEKLFF
TGTGCCAGCAGTAAAGACAGGACGGGGGAAAAACTGTTTTTT
>TRBJ1-6|TRBD1|TRBV9|.
CASSEGAGNSPLHF
TGTGCCAGCAGCGAGGGGGCAGGTAATTCACCCCTCCACTTT
>TRBJ1-5|.|TRBV2|.
CASSANGVSNQPQHF
TGTGCCAGCAGTGCCAACGGGGTTAGCAATCAGCCCCAGCATTTT
>TRBJ1-2|TRBD1|TRBV6-5|.
CASSYDRAPYGYTF
TGTGCCAGCAGTTACGACAGGGCTCCCTATGGCTACACCTTC
>TRBJ2-7|TRBD1|TRBV3-1/TRBV3-2|.
CASSLGTDRTEQYF
TGTGCCAGCAGCCTTGGAACGGACAGGACCGAGCAGTACTTC
>TRBJ2-2|.|TRBV4-3|.
CASSQDMAEELFF
TGCGCCAGCAGCCAAGATATGGCCGAGGAGCTGTTTTTT
>TRBJ2-5|TRBD2|TRBV2|.
CASSARGLAGGPQETQYF
TGTGCCAGCAGTGCCCGGGGGCTAGCGGGAGGGCCACAAGAGACCCAGTACTTC
>TRBJ2-7|.|TRBV5-6|few
CASSLYGAYEQYF
TGTGCCAGCAGCCTTTACGGGGCCTACGAGCAGTACTTC
>TRBJ1-5|TRBD1|TRBV7-9|.
CASSSDRDRQPQHF
TGTGCCAGCAGCTCGGACAGGGATCGCCAGCCCCAGCATTTT
>TRBJ1-2|.|TRBV5-1|.
CASGGTVYGYTF
TGCGCCAGCGGCGGGACGGTCTATGGCTACACCTTC
>TRBJ2-7|.|TRBV28|.
CASSPAGLPYEQYF
TGTGCCAGCAGTCCCGCGGGCTTACCCTACGAGCAGTACTTC
>TRBJ1-5|.|TRBV29-1|.
CSVAGVGLNQPQHF
TGCAGCGTTGCGGGGGTAGGCCTCAATCAGCCCCAGCATTTT
>TRBJ2-3|.|TRBV11-1|once
CASSYRGTDTQYF
TGTGCCAGCAGTTACAGGGGCACAGATACGCAGTATTTT
>TRBJ2-1|.|TRBV7-3|.
CASSIQGQEYNEQFF
TGTGCCAGCAGCATACAGGGTCAAGAATACAATGAGCAGTTCTTC
>TRBJ2-2|TRBD1|TRBV6-2/TRBV6-3|.
CASSYSGTGRLSGELFF
TGTGCCAGCAGTTACTCGGGGACAGGGAGATTGTCCGGGGAGCTGTTTTTT
>TRBJ1-3|TRBD1|TRBV25-1|.
CASSDRQGASGNTIYF
TGTGCCAGCAGTGATCGACAGGGGGCAAGTGGAAACACCATATATTTT
>TRBJ1-1|.|TRBV28|few
CASSPMGATEAFF
TGTGCCAGCAGTCCGATGGGGGCAACTGAAGCTTTCTTT
>TRBJ2-7|TRBD1|TRBV7-3|.
CASSPASGQASYEQYF
TGTGCCAGCAGCCCAGCCTCGGGACAGGCCTCCTACGAGCAGTACTTC
>TRBJ1-2|.|TRBV19|.
CAAAQGGGYTF
TGTGCCGCAGCTCAGGGCGGTGGCTACACCTTC
>TRBJ2-3|.|TRBV7-2|.
CASSVGLPQTDTQYF
TGTGCCAGCAGCGTCGGACTTCCTCAAACAGATACGCAGTATTTT
>TRBJ1-5|.|TRBV6-6|.
CASSYLSVQPQHF
TGTGCCAGCAGTTACTTGAGTGTCCAGCCCCAGCATTTT
>TRBJ2-3|TRBD1|TRBV5-1|.
CASSLGDRDRLRDTQYF
TGCGCCAGCAGCTTAGGGGACCGGGACAGGTTGAGAGATACGCAGTATTTT
>TRBJ2-3|.|TRBV7-3|once
CASSPSRDTTDTQYF
TGTGCCAGCAGCCCGTCCCGGGACACCACAGATACGCAGTATTTT